The subject of this entry is one T cell receptor (beta chain). Its antigen is undetermined. The sample originates from a study of cytomegalovirus exposure and HLA in healthy donors. Trimming took 10 bases from V and 1 from J; bases not matched to a gene: 5. CDR1 and CDR2 (germline): MNHEY, SVGAGI. This CDR3 has 13 amino acids. Study-level results: Differences between HLA loci emerged in a later analysis of TCR association rates, with DRB1 most and HLA-C fewest.

Use of 60 Vbeta and 13 Jbeta primers characterized the PCR. Some clones are missing from TCRdb's copy, which holds only in-frame ones; the method was immunoSEQ multiplex PCR. The sample records 150,000 to 190,000 clones, approximately 84% being singletons. V is TRBV6-5 and J is TRBJ1-1; 8 nucleotides align to TRBD1. Specimen: PBMCs. The source of this sequence is a woman younger than 35 in good health and CMV-seronegative. This CDR3 reads CATNRGGNTEAFF. As DNA, the CDR3 is TGTGCCACTAACAGGGGGGGGAACACTGAAGCTTTCTTT.